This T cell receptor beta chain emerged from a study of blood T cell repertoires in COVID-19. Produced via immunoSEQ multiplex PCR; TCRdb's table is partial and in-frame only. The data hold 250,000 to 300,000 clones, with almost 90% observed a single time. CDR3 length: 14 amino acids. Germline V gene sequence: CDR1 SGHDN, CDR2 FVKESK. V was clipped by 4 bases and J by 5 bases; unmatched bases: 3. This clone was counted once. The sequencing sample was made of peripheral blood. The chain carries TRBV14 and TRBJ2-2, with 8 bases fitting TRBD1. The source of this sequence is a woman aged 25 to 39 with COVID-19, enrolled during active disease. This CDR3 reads CASSPDRVTGELFF. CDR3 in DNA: TGTGCCAGCAGCCCGGACAGGGTGACCGGGGAGCTGTTTTTT. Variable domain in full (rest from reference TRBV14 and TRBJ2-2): EAGVTQFPSHSVIEKGQTVTLRCDPISGHDNLYWYRRVMGKEIKFLLHFVKESKQDESGMPNNRFLAERTGGTYSTLKVQPAELEDSGVYFCASSPDRVTGELFFGEGSRLTVL.